A single sample gave rise to the 8 T cell receptor beta chains below, sequenced in a study of regulatory T cells in long-lasting Graves disease. Sequencing libraries for TCR beta were prepared with iRepertoire HTBI primers and Arm-PCR of CDR3 regions. One entry per CDR3 protein, called by TCRdb with MiXCR from the multiplex PCR reads. The table shows around 400,000 distinct CDR3 sequences, with 10% to 15% occurring only once. The time point: newly diagnosed GD, antithyroid drugs for less than 3 months. The TCR library used RNA extracted from PBMCs. These sequences were also reported in another study, on T cells in Graves' hyperthyroidism and ophthalmopathy.

This sample comprised peripheral blood mononuclear cells (PBMCs), obtained at new diagnosis, from a patient treated with antithyroid drugs. Receptor source: a woman aged 18-29 years with Graves disease.

In its sample, this clonotype was seen a few times. The chain recombines TRBV9 with TRBJ2-1, with D hard to call. Deletions cut 7 bases from V and 6 bases from J, with 11 bases between. This CDR3 contains 12 residues. Per the germline V gene, CDR1 is SGDLS and CDR2 is YYNGEE. The CDR3 spells CASGEDRNEQFF. The CDR3 DNA reads as TGTGCCAGCGGGGAAGACCGCAATGAGCAGTTCTTC.

This clonotype was picked up a small number of times. V is TRBV4-1 and J is TRBJ1-2, with a tentative D call TRBD1 (5 bases). The V gene lost 1 base and the J gene lost 4 bases, with 7 bases spanning the gap. The germline V gene encodes CDR1 MGHRA and CDR2 YSYEKL. CDR3 size: 13 residues. CDR3 in amino acids: CASSQGGSYGYTF. In DNA, the CDR3 is TGCGCCAGCAGCCAAGGGGGCAGCTATGGCTACACCTTC.

This clonotype was counted only a few times. The V and J genes are TRBV12-3 or TRBV12-4 and TRBJ2-2, with no clear D. The CDR3 is 17 amino acids. V was trimmed by 6 bases and J by 5 bases, leaving 22 bases between them. The CDR3 loop reads CASSLWSLKTTTGELFF. In DNA, the CDR3 is TGTGCCAGCAGCCTATGGTCTCTAAAGACAACTACCGGGGAGCTGTTTTTT.

As to this clonotype: A much bigger clone sits one base away, suggesting this may be a read error. V and J are TRBV10-3 and TRBJ1-1, with 8 positions matching TRBD1. The CDR3 sequence is 15 residues long. The germline gives CDR1 ENHRY, CDR2 SYGVKD. For the CDR3, the DNA is TGTGCCACCAGTGAGGCCGGGACAGGGAACACTGAAGCTTTCTTT. This gives the protein CATSEAGTGNTEAFF.

This clonotype showed up many times. CDR3 sequence (DNA): TGTGCCAGCAGCCCACTTATCGAACCGACGGCGAACACTGAAGCTTTCTTT. Amino acids: CASSPLIEPTANTEAFF. This rearrangement joins TRBV7-6 to TRBJ1-1; no reliable D call. Between the trimmed V and J ends, which lost 5 bases and 1 base, there was a span of 20 bases. CDR1 is SGHVS, CDR2 FNYEAQ, per germline. The CDR3 loop spans 17 amino acids.

The CDR3 DNA is TGTGCCAGCAAGAGGGAGAATAGCAATCAGCCCCAGCATTTT. Protein product: CASKRENSNQPQHF. The chain employs TRBV28 and TRBJ1-5; no clear D. Germline assignment: CDR1 MDHEN and CDR2 SYDVKM. V gave up 7 bases and J gave up 0 bases, with 10 bases separating them. CDR3 size: 14 residues.

This clonotype was seen ten or more times. The V and J genes are TRBV11-2 and TRBJ2-1, with TRBD2 matching 11 bases. With V trimmed by 5 bases and J by 2 bases, 2 bases remained unmatched. Germline V gene lookup returns CDR1 SGHAT and CDR2 FQNNGV. This CDR3 spans 15 amino acids. Here the CDR3 DNA reads TGTGCCAGCAGCATACTAGCGGGGGCCTACAATGAGCAGTTCTTC. This codes for CASSILAGAYNEQFF.

CDR3 sequence (DNA): TGTGCCAGCAGCCCGAGGGGGACTAGCCATCACAATGAGCAGTTCTTC. This encodes CASSPRGTSHHNEQFF. The genes are TRBV9 and TRBJ2-1; 9 nucleotides line up with TRBD2. The junction had 10 bases not matched to a gene; V was cut back by 4 bases and J by 5 bases. Germline assignment: CDR1 SGDLS and CDR2 YYNGEE. The CDR3 runs to 16 residues.